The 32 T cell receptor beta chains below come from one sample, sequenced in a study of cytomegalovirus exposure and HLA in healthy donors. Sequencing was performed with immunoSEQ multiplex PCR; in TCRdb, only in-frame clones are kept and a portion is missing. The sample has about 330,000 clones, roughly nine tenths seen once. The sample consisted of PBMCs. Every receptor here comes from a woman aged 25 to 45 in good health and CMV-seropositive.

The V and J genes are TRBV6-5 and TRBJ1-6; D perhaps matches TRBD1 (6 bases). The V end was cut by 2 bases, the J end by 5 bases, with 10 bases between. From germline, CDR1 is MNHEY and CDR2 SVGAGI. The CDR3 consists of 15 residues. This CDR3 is CASSYRGRNNSPLHF. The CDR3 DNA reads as TGTGCCAGCAGTTACAGGGGGAGGAATAATTCACCCCTCCACTTT.

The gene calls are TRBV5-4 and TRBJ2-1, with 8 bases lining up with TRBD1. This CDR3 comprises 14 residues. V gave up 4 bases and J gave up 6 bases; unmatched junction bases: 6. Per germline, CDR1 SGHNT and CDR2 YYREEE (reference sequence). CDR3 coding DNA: TGTGCCAGCAGCCCAAGGACAGGGACCAATGAGCAGTTCTTC. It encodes CASSPRTGTNEQFF.

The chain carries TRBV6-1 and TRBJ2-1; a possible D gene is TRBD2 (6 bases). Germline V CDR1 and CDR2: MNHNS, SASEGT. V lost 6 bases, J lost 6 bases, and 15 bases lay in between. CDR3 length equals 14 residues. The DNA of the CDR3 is TGTGCCAGCAGGGCGGGACTCAATGGCAATGAGCAGTTCTTC. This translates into CASRAGLNGNEQFF.

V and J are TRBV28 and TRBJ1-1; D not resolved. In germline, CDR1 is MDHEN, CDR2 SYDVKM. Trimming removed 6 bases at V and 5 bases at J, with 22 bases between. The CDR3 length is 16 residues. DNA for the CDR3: TGTGCCAGCAGCCTCATTTGGGTGGGAGTGGGGACTGAAGCTTTCTTT. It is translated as CASSLIWVGVGTEAFF.

CDR3 loop: CAWSAGATSGNTIYF. The CDR3 DNA is TGTGCCTGGAGTGCTGGTGCTACCTCTGGAAACACCATATATTTT. The rearrangement joins TRBV30 to TRBJ1-3; D call uncertain. Looked up from germline, CDR1 is GTSNPN and CDR2 is SVGIG (reference sequence). V shed 1 base and J shed 0 bases, with 10 bases lying between them. This CDR3 is 15 amino acids long. The full variable domain, in which reference TRBV30 and TRBJ1-3 provide the parts outside the CDR3, is SQTIHQWPATLVQPVGSPLSLECTVEGTSNPNLYWYRQAAGRGLQLLFYSVGIGQISSEVPQNLSASRPQDRQFILSSKKLLLSDSGFYLCAWSAGATSGNTIYFGEGSWLTVV.

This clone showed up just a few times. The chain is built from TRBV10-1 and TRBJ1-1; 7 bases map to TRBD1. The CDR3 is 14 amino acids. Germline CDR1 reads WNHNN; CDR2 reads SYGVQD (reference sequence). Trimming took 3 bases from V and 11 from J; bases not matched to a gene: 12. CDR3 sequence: CASSDAPDRVTAFF. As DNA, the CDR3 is TGCGCCAGCAGTGACGCCCCTGACAGGGTTACGGCTTTCTTT.

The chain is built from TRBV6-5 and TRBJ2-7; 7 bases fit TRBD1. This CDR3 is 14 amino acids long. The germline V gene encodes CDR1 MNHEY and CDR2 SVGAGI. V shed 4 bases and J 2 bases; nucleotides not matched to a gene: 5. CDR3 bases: TGTGCCAGCAGTTCCGCGCAGGGGGCCTACGAGCAGTACTTC. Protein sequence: CASSSAQGAYEQYF.

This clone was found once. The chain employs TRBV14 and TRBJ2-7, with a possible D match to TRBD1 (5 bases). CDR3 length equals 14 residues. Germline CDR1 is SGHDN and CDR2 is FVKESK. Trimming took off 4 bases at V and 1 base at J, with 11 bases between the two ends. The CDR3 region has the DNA TGTGCCAGCAGCCCGCAGGGCCCTTCCTACGAGCAGTACTTC. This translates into CASSPQGPSYEQYF.

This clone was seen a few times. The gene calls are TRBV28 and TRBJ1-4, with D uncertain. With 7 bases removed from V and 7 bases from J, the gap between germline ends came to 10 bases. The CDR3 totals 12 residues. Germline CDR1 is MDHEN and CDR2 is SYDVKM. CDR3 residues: CASKSVVEKLFF. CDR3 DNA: TGTGCCAGCAAGTCCGTCGTTGAAAAACTGTTTTTT.

CDR3 nucleotide sequence: TGTGCCAGCAGTTCAACGGCAACATATGGCTACACCTTC. Translation gives CASSSTATYGYTF. This chain joins TRBV6-1 and TRBJ1-2; D is ambiguous. Germline V CDR1 and CDR2: MNHNS, SASEGT. This CDR3 contains 13 residues. The V end was cut by 5 bases, the J end by 5 bases, with 12 bases between.

The CDR3 loop reads CAWSELEGRDYTF. Written as DNA, the CDR3 is TGTGCCTGGAGTGAATTGGAGGGGCGCGACTACACCTTC. The chain employs TRBV30 and TRBJ1-2, with D possibly being TRBD1 (5 bases). Germline CDR1 reads GTSNPN; CDR2 reads SVGIG (reference sequence). V lost 1 base, J lost 10 bases, and 16 bases lay in between. The CDR3 has 13 amino acids.

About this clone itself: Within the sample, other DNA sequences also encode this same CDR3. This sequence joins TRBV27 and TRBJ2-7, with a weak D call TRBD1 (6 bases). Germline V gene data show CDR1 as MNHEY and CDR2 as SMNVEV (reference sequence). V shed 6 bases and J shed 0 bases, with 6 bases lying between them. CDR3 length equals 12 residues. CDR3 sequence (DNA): TGTGCCAGCAGGGACAGCTCCTACGAGCAGTACTTC. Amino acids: CASRDSSYEQYF.

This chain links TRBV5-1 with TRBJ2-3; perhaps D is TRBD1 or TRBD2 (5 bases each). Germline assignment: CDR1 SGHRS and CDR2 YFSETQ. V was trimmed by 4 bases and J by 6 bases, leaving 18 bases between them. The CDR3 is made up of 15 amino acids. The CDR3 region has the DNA TGCGCCAGCAGCCAATATCCTAGAGGGGCGGATACGCAGTATTTT. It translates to CASSQYPRGADTQYF.

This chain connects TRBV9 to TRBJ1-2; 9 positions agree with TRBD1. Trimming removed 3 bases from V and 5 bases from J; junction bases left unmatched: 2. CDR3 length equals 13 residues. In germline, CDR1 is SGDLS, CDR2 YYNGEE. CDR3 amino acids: CASSAGTGYGYTF. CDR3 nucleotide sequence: TGTGCCAGCAGCGCCGGGACAGGGTATGGCTACACCTTC.

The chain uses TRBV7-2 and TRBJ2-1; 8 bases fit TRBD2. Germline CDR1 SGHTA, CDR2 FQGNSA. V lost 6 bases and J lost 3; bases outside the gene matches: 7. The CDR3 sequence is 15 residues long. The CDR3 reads CASSPVGTSYNEQFF. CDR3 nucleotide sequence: TGTGCCAGCAGTCCGGTGGGGACTAGCTACAATGAGCAGTTCTTC.

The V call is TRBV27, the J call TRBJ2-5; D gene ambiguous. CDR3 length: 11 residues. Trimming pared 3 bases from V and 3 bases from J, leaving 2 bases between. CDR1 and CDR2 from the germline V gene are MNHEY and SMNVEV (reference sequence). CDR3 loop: CASSFKETQYF. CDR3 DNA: TGTGCCAGCAGTTTTAAAGAGACCCAGTACTTC.

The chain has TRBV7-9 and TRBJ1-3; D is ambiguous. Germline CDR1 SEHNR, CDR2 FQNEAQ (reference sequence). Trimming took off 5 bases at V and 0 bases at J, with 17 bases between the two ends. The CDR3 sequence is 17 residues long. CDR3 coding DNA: TGTGCCAGCAGCCCTACCGGTCTTTTAACCTCTGGAAACACCATATATTTT. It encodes CASSPTGLLTSGNTIYF.

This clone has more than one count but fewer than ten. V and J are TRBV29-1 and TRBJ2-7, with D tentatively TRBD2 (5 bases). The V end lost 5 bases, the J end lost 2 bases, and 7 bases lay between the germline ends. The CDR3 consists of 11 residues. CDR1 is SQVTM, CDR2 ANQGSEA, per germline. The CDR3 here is CSVFGAYEQYF. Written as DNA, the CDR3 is TGCAGCGTTTTCGGGGCCTACGAGCAGTACTTC.

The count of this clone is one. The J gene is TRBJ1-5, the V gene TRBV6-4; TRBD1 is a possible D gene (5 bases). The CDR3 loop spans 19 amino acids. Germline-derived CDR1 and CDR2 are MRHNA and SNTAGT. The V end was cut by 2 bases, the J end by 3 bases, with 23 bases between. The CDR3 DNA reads TGTGCCAGCAGTGACAACCGGGGACGGCAAAAACGGGACAATCAGCCCCAGCATTTT. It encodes CASSDNRGRQKRDNQPQHF.

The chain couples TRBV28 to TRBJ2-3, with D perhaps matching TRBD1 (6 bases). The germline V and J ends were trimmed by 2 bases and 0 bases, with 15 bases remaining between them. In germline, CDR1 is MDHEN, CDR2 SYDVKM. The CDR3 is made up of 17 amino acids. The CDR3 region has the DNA TGTGCCAGCAGTTTAGGGTTACAGGGATTTAGCACAGATACGCAGTATTTT. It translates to CASSLGLQGFSTDTQYF. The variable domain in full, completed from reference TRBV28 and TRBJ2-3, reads DVKVTQSSRYLVKRTGEKVFLECVQDMDHENMFWYRQDPGLGLRLIYFSYDVKMKEKGDIPEGYSVSREKKERFSLILESASTNQTSMYLCASSLGLQGFSTDTQYFGPGTRLTVL.

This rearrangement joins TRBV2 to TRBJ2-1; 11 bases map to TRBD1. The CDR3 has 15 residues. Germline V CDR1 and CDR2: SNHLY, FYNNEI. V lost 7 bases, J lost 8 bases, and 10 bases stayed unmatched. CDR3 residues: CASTRDRGMGHEQFF. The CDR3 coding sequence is TGTGCCAGCACCCGGGACAGGGGGATGGGGCATGAGCAGTTCTTC.

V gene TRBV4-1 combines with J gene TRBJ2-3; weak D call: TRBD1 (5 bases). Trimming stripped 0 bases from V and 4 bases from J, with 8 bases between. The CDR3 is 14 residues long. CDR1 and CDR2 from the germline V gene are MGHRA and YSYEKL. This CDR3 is CASSQDLGADTQYF. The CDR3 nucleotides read TGCGCCAGCAGCCAAGATCTAGGGGCAGATACGCAGTATTTT.

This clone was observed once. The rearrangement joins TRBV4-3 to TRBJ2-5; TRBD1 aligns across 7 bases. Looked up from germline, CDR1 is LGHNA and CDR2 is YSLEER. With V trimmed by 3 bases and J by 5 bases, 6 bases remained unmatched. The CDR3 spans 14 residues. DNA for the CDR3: TGCGCCAGCAGCCAGGACAGGTTTAAGGAGACCCAGTACTTC. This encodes CASSQDRFKETQYF.

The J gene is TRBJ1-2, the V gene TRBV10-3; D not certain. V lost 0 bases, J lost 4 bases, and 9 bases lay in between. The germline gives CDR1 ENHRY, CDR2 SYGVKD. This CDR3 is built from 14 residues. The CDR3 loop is CAISESIGLYGYTF. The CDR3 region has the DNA TGTGCCATCAGTGAGTCGATCGGGCTCTATGGCTACACCTTC.

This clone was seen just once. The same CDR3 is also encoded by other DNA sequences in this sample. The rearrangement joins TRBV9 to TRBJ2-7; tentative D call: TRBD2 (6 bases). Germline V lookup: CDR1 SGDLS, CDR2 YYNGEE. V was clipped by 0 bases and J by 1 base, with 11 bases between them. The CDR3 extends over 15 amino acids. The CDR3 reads CASSVGTGGSYEQYF. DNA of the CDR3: TGTGCCAGCAGCGTAGGGACCGGGGGTTCCTACGAGCAGTACTTC.

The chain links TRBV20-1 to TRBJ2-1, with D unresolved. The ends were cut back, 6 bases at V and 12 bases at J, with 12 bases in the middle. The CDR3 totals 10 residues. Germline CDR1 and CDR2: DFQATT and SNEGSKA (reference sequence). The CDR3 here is CSAQSVVQFF. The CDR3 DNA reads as TGCAGTGCCCAGTCTGTGGTGCAGTTCTTC.

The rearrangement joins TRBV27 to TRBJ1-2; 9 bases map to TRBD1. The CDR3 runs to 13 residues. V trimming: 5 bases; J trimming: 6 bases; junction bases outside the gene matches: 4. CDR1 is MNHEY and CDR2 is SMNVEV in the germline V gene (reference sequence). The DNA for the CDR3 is TGTGCCAGCAGTAAGGACAGGGGCGATGGCTACACCTTC. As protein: CASSKDRGDGYTF.

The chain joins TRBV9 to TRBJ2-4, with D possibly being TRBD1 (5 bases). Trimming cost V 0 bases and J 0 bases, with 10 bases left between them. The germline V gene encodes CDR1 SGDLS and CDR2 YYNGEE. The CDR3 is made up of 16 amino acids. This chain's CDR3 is CASSVGRTLAKNIQYF. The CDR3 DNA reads TGTGCCAGCAGCGTAGGCCGGACACTAGCCAAAAACATTCAGTACTTC.

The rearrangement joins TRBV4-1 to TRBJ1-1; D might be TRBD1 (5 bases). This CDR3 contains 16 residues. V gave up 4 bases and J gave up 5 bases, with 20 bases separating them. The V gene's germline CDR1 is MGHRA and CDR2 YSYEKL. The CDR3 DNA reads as TGCGCCAGCAGCCCCCCGTGGGGACCGGGGCGGACTGAAGCTTTCTTT. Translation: CASSPPWGPGRTEAFF.

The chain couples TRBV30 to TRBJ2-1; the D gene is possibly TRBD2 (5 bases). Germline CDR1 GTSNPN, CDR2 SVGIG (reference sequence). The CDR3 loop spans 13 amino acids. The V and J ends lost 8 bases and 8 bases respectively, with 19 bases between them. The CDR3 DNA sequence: TGTGCCAAATTGGACTTTGAGACCGATGAGCAGTTCTTC. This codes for CAKLDFETDEQFF. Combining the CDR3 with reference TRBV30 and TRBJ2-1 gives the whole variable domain SQTIHQWPATLVQPVGSPLSLECTVEGTSNPNLYWYRQAAGRGLQLLFYSVGIGQISSEVPQNLSASRPQDRQFILSSKKLLLSDSGFYLCAKLDFETDEQFFGPGTRLTVL.

DNA for the CDR3: TGTGCCTGGAGTGTACGCTTGGAAAAGGGAGCTTTCTTT. Translation: CAWSVRLEKGAFF. The V and J genes are TRBV30 and TRBJ1-1, with D unresolved. CDR1 is GTSNPN, CDR2 SVGIG, per germline (reference sequence). The CDR3 consists of 13 residues. With 0 bases removed from V and 10 bases from J, the gap between germline ends came to 15 bases.

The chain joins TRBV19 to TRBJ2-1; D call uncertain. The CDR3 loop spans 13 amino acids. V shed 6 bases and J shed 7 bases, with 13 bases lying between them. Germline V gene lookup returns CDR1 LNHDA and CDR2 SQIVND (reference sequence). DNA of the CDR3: TGTGCCAGTAGGCTAAGTGGGATTAATGAGCAGTTCTTC. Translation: CASRLSGINEQFF.